What follows are 18 T cell receptor beta chains derived from one specimen sequenced in a study of glioma-infiltrating T cells. Amplification of TCR alpha and beta CDR3 regions from RNA used iRepertoire nested multiplex PCR. Each CDR3 protein gets one entry after TCRdb re-called the multiplex PCR reads with MiXCR. The data show about 180,000 distinct CDR3 sequences, approximately 40% seen once. Specimen: glioma tissue, nonneoplastic brain tissue, or PBMCs (not recorded which). These receptors were collected from a human donor with low-grade glioma or glioblastoma, undergoing nonglioma brain surgery, or in good health (not recorded which).

On this clonotype: A much larger clonotype is one base distant, so this may be a read error. For the CDR3, the DNA is TGTGCCACCAGTTACCTGACTAGCGGGGACAATGAGCAGTTCTTC. Protein sequence: CATSYLTSGDNEQFF. V and J are TRBV24-1 and TRBJ2-1; TRBD2 matches 11 bases. Trimming cost V 6 bases and J 5 bases; bases outside gene matches: 5. CDR1 is KGHDR, CDR2 SFDVKD, per germline. The CDR3 consists of 15 residues.

This chain joins TRBV29-1 and TRBJ2-3; no reliable D call. Germline CDR1 and CDR2: SQVTM and ANQGSEA. The CDR3 length is 14 residues. V gave up 5 bases and J gave up 2 bases, with 14 bases separating them. The chain's CDR3 is CSVRPTLSTDTQYF. The CDR3 DNA reads as TGCAGCGTTAGACCGACCCTTTCCACAGATACGCAGTATTTT.

Details on this clonotype: It may be a read error: a sequence one base away is much more abundant. The chain couples TRBV24-1 to TRBJ1-5; D unclear. The CDR3 totals 13 residues. Looked up from germline, CDR1 is KGHDR and CDR2 is SFDVKD. The CDR3 sequence: CATSDHPFTAQNF. In nucleotides, the CDR3 is TGTGCCACCAGTGACCATCCGTTTACGGCCCAGAATTTT.

Note on this clonotype: With a much larger clone just one base away, this may be a read error. The rearrangement links TRBV20-1 to TRBJ2-7; 7 bases map to TRBD2. Germline loops: CDR1 DFQATT, CDR2 SNEGSKA (reference sequence). Trimming removed 6 bases from V and 3 bases from J; junction bases left unmatched: 8. The CDR3 has 13 amino acids. CDR3 sequence reads: CSAPGGNHYEQYF. The CDR3 nucleotides read TGCAGTGCGCCCGGGGGGAACCACTACGAGCAGTACTTC.

On this clonotype: This clone may be a read error of a much larger clone one base away. The V and J genes are TRBV7-2 and TRBJ2-1; 11 bases line up with TRBD2. Per germline, CDR1 SGHTA and CDR2 FQGNSA. The CDR3 runs 15 residues. CDR3 bases: TGTGCCAGCATCTTACTAGCGGGAGATCCCAATGAGCAGTTCTTC. This translates into CASILLAGDPNEQFF.

This clonotype is a singleton in its sample. A much larger clone differs by one base, so this may be a read error. The rearrangement uses TRBV7-2 and TRBJ2-1; D is unresolved. The ends were cut back, 7 bases at V and 6 bases at J, with 13 bases in the middle. The germline gives CDR1 SGHTA, CDR2 FQGNSA. This CDR3 contains 13 residues. CDR3 nucleotides: TGTGCCAGCACACTCCCATCTTCCAATGAGCAGTTCTTC. This gives the protein CASTLPSSNEQFF.

On this clonotype itself: A much larger clone sits a single nucleotide away, making a read error possible. The V call is TRBV6-6, the J call TRBJ2-7, with D possibly TRBD1 on 5 matching bases. Germline V CDR1 and CDR2: MNHNY, SVGAGI (reference sequence). The V end lost 6 bases, the J end lost 6 bases, and 15 bases lay between the germline ends. There are 13 residues in the CDR3. Here the CDR3 DNA reads TGTGCCAGCAGCAGCAGGGATTTCCGCGAGCAGTACTTC. It translates to CASSSRDFREQYF.

Regarding this clonotype: Because it lacks the conserved phenylalanine or tryptophan at the end, this CDR3 is likely a read error. The gene calls are TRBV2 and TRBJ2-1; possibly TRBD2 for D (6 bases). CDR1 and CDR2 from the germline V gene are SNHLY and FYNNEI. The CDR3 extends over 11 amino acids. Trimming took off 4 bases at V and 10 bases at J, with 8 bases between the two ends. CDR3 region: CASSGRGEQFL. The CDR3 coding sequence is TGTGCCAGCAGTGGCCGGGGGGAGCAGTTCTTA.

Remarks on this clonotype: It may be a read error: a sequence one base away is much more abundant. The J gene is TRBJ2-5, the V gene TRBV2; 7 nucleotides agree with TRBD1. The ends lost 10 bases at V and 5 bases at J; junction bases unmatched: 7. Germline CDR1 and CDR2: SNHLY and FYNNEI. CDR3 length equals 12 residues. CDR3 in DNA: TGTGCCAAACAGGGGAGCAGTGAGACCCAGTACTTC. Translated, it gives CAKQGSSETQYF.

A few counts support this clonotype. This chain's CDR3 is CAISESYSTGELFF. The CDR3 DNA follows: TGTGCCATCAGTGAGTCGTACTCCACCGGGGAGCTGTTTTTT. V and J are TRBV10-3 and TRBJ2-2; D is unresolved. Germline V gene sequence: CDR1 ENHRY, CDR2 SYGVKD. Trimming took off 0 bases at V and 4 bases at J, with 6 bases between the two ends. CDR3 size: 14 residues.

This clonotype was recorded many times. V and J are TRBV20-1 and TRBJ1-5, with D possibly TRBD1 on 5 matching bases. The CDR3 length is 16 residues. CDR1 is DFQATT and CDR2 is SNEGSKA in the germline V gene (reference sequence). Trimming removed 2 bases at V and 6 bases at J, with 20 bases between. The CDR3, as DNA: TGCAGTGCTAGAAAAAAAGGGCAGGGCGAGGGTCAGCCCCAGCATTTT. Translation gives CSARKKGQGEGQPQHF.

This chain connects TRBV6-1 to TRBJ1-1; D is uncertain. The CDR3 is 13 residues long. Germline V lookup: CDR1 MNHNS, CDR2 SASEGT. The V gene lost 5 bases and the J gene lost 0 bases, with 7 bases spanning the gap. The CDR3 sequence: CASSWDMNTEAFF. The CDR3 nucleotides read TGTGCCAGCAGTTGGGATATGAACACTGAAGCTTTCTTT.

This clonotype was seen more than once but under ten times. V gene TRBV19 combines with J gene TRBJ1-5; 8 positions match TRBD1. The CDR3 contains 14 residues. Germline CDR1 LNHDA, CDR2 SQIVND (reference sequence). J lost 3 bases, V lost 5 bases, and 3 bases had no gene match. As DNA, the CDR3 is TGTGCCAGTAGTGGACAGGGCAACAATCAGCCCCAGCATTTT. It yields the protein CASSGQGNNQPQHF.

The V gene is TRBV28, the J gene TRBJ2-1, with D unclear. Trimming left V 7 bases short and J 4 bases short, with 17 bases between. The CDR3 contains 15 residues. Germline V lookup: CDR1 MDHEN, CDR2 SYDVKM. CDR3 sequence reads: CASISVGQAYNEQFF. The CDR3 DNA reads as TGTGCCAGCATTTCCGTGGGTCAGGCATACAATGAGCAGTTCTTC. The complete variable domain, with remaining parts taken from reference TRBV28 and TRBJ2-1, reads DVKVTQSSRYLVKRTGEKVFLECVQDMDHENMFWYRQDPGLGLRLIYFSYDVKMKEKGDIPEGYSVSREKKERFSLILESASTNQTSMYLCASISVGQAYNEQFFGPGTRLTVL.

The chain has TRBV6-6 and TRBJ2-7; D is undetermined. Germline V gene data show CDR1 as MNHNY and CDR2 as SVGAGI (reference sequence). The CDR3 totals 13 residues. The V and J ends lost 5 bases and 6 bases respectively, with 14 bases between them. DNA for the CDR3: TGTGCCAGCAGTACTACGTCCTTGGTCGAGCAGTACTTC. This codes for CASSTTSLVEQYF.

A word on this clonotype: This may be a read error, as it is one base from a much larger clone. The chain joins TRBV20-1 to TRBJ1-1; perhaps TRBD1 as D (6 bases). Germline V lookup: CDR1 DFQATT, CDR2 SNEGSKA (reference sequence). V was shortened by 6 bases and J by 9 bases, with 17 bases between the two germline ends. The CDR3 totals 12 residues. CDR3 amino acids: CSAPGGRDKAFF. In nucleotides, the CDR3 is TGCAGTGCCCCCGGGGGGAGGGACAAAGCTTTCTTT.

This clonotype was recorded many times. V gene TRBV3-1 combines with J gene TRBJ1-1, with 7 bases fitting TRBD1. The CDR3 sequence is 13 residues long. The V segment lost 4 bases and the J segment 3 bases; nucleotides outside the gene matches: 2. Germline CDR1 is LGHDT and CDR2 is YNNKEL (reference sequence). As DNA, the CDR3 is TGTGCCAGCAGCCTCGGGACAGACACTGAAGCTTTCTTT. Translating gives CASSLGTDTEAFF. Full variable domain (outside the CDR3, taken from reference TRBV3-1 and TRBJ1-1): DTAVSQTPKYLVTQMGNDKSIKCEQNLGHDTMYWYKQDSKKFLKIMFSYNNKELIINETVPNRFSPKSPDKAHLNLHINSLELGDSAVYFCASSLGTDTEAFFGQGTRLTVV.

This clonotype was counted once. V usage is TRBV19 and J usage is TRBJ1-5, with D possibly being TRBD1 (5 bases). The CDR3 has 14 amino acids. CDR1 and CDR2 (germline): LNHDA, SQIVND (reference sequence). V was trimmed by 8 bases and J by 5 bases, leaving 16 bases between them. DNA for the CDR3: TGTGCCAGTTCGAACATGGGGCGTGATCAGCCCCAGCATTTT. Translation: CASSNMGRDQPQHF.